The 27 T cell receptor beta chains presented below share a single source sample, sequenced in a study of cytomegalovirus exposure and HLA in healthy donors. PCR was performed using 60 Vbeta and 13 Jbeta primers. Here immunoSEQ multiplex PCR was the method, and the copy in TCRdb shows in-frame clones only, minus some. This sample's clone table lists about 130,000 clones. Sequencing input: PBMCs. The receptor set was obtained from a woman aged 40 to 50 in good health and CMV-seropositive.

As regards this clone: A junction boundary mismatches the germline segment, possibly from a read error. The V call is TRBV29-1, the J call TRBJ2-1; D not certain. Germline CDR1 SQVTM, CDR2 ANQGSEA. The CDR3 length is 15 residues. The CDR3 region has the DNA TGCAGCGCCCAAAGTGCCCAGCGTCGGTACACTGAGCAGTTCTTC. Amino acid sequence: CSAQSAQRRYTEQFF.

The chain links TRBV30 to TRBJ1-2; no clear D gene. The germline gives CDR1 GTSNPN, CDR2 SVGIG (reference sequence). The germline V and J ends were trimmed by 3 bases and 3 bases, with 5 bases remaining between them. The CDR3 extends over 11 amino acids. The DNA for the CDR3 is TGTGCCTGGAGACTAGACTATGGCTACACCTTC. Encoded protein: CAWRLDYGYTF.

This chain links TRBV4-1 with TRBJ2-7; 7 positions match TRBD1. J gave up 4 bases and V 0 bases, and 3 bases lay outside the gene matches. CDR3 length: 14 amino acids. CDR1 is MGHRA, CDR2 YSYEKL, per germline. The CDR3 region is CASSQENRGYEQYF. The DNA for the CDR3 is TGCGCCAGCAGCCAAGAAAACAGGGGTTACGAGCAGTACTTC.

The chain's CDR3 is CASSLDHRGRIAFF. The DNA for the CDR3 is TGTGCCAGCAGCTTAGACCACAGGGGGCGCATCGCTTTCTTT. This rearrangement joins TRBV11-2 to TRBJ1-1, with 9 bases fitting TRBD1. The length of the CDR3 is 14 residues. From germline, CDR1 is SGHAT and CDR2 FQNNGV. V lost 0 bases to trimming and J lost 11 bases; unmatched junction nucleotides: 7.

The rearrangement links TRBV30 to TRBJ1-2, with D uncertain. Germline V lookup: CDR1 GTSNPN, CDR2 SVGIG (reference sequence). The CDR3 sequence is 13 residues long. V was clipped by 3 bases and J by 3 bases, with 11 bases between them. The CDR3 is CAWSPREDYGYTF. CDR3 bases: TGTGCCTGGAGCCCCCGAGAGGACTATGGCTACACCTTC.

The chain recombines TRBV6-5 with TRBJ1-1, with TRBD1 identical over 7 bases. The CDR3 sequence is 13 residues long. CDR1 MNHEY and CDR2 SVGAGI come from the germline V gene. The V gene end was trimmed by 6 bases and the J gene end by 11 bases; junction bases not matched to a gene: 12. CDR3 protein: CASRNLGGAKAFF. CDR3 coding DNA: TGTGCCAGCAGAAACCTAGGGGGCGCGAAGGCTTTCTTT.

Points on this clone: One end of the junction fails to match germline, which may point to a read error. The chain joins TRBV5-6 to TRBJ2-1; 12 positions agree with TRBD2. The CDR3 runs to 13 residues. CDR1 and CDR2 (germline): SGHDT, YYEEEE. The CDR3 sequence: CASSLTSGGPPIF. CDR3 bases: TGTGCCAGCAGCTTAACTAGCGGGGGGCCCCCGATCTTC. Based on the CDR3 plus reference TRBV5-6 and TRBJ2-1, the full variable domain is DAGVTQSPTHLIKTRGQQVTLRCSPKSGHDTVSWYQQALGQGPQFIFQYYEEEERQRGNFPDRFSGHQFPNYSSELNVNALLLGDSALYLCASSLTSGGPPIFGPGTRLTVL.

The CDR3 protein is CASSPPSREQYF. The CDR3 DNA sequence: TGTGCCAGCAGCCCCCCATCGAGGGAGCAGTACTTC. This chain connects TRBV28 to TRBJ2-7, with unresolved D. CDR3 size: 12 residues. V gave up 6 bases and J gave up 7 bases, with 13 bases separating them. From germline, CDR1 is MDHEN and CDR2 SYDVKM.

The chain couples TRBV25-1 to TRBJ2-1, with D tentatively TRBD1 (5 bases). V was clipped by 1 base and J by 4 bases, with 14 bases between them. The CDR3 consists of 16 residues. Germline CDR1 is MGHDK and CDR2 is SYGVNS. CDR3 nucleotides: TGTGCCAGCAGTGAATTTGGGGCAACGCCTTACAATGAGCAGTTCTTC. Encoded protein: CASSEFGATPYNEQFF.

This chain uses TRBV5-1 with TRBJ2-1, with 10 bases that match TRBD2. Germline assignment: CDR1 SGHRS and CDR2 YFSETQ. After removal of 5 bases from V and 4 bases from J, the junction contained 9 bases not matched to a gene. The CDR3 is 16 residues long. In DNA form, the CDR3 reads TGCGCCAGCAGTGGCCAGCGGGAGGGTCTATACAATGAGCAGTTCTTC. The encoded protein is CASSGQREGLYNEQFF.

The chain is built from TRBV5-6 and TRBJ2-7, with D perhaps TRBD2 (6 bases). Trimming took off 4 bases at V and 0 bases at J, with 20 bases between the two ends. Germline V gene data show CDR1 as SGHDT and CDR2 as YYEEEE. The CDR3 extends over 17 amino acids. In nucleotides, the CDR3 is TGTGCCAGCAGCACCGGTCCCCCCGCGGGGAGCTCCTACGAGCAGTACTTC. Translating it yields CASSTGPPAGSSYEQYF.

The gene calls are TRBV7-2 and TRBJ2-1; no clear D gene. Germline V CDR1 and CDR2: SGHTA, FQGNSA. The V and J ends lost 2 bases and 0 bases respectively, with 11 bases between them. The CDR3 runs 16 residues. The CDR3 DNA follows: TGTGCCAGCAGCTTACTAATCGCCGCCTCCTACAATGAGCAGTTCTTC. Its translation is CASSLLIAASYNEQFF.

This chain links TRBV29-1 with TRBJ1-4; TRBD1 might be the D (5 bases). The V end lost 7 bases, the J end lost 2 bases, and 11 bases lay between the germline ends. The germline V gene has CDR1 SQVTM and CDR2 ANQGSEA. This CDR3 has 13 amino acids. The CDR3 protein is CSAQGYTNEKLFF. CDR3 nucleotides: TGCAGCGCCCAGGGCTACACTAATGAAAAACTGTTTTTT.

CDR3 amino acids: CATSTGLAGGSDNEQYF. Here the CDR3 DNA reads TGTGCCACCAGCACCGGACTAGCGGGAGGGTCCGACAACGAGCAGTACTTC. The chain is built from TRBV15 and TRBJ2-7; the match to TRBD2 covers 15 bases. Germline V CDR1 and CDR2: LNHNV, YYDKDF (reference sequence). Unmatched junction bases numbered 9, after V lost 4 bases and J lost 5 bases. The CDR3 sequence is 17 residues long.

This chain links TRBV14 with TRBJ1-2, with a weak D call TRBD1 (5 bases). V was clipped by 3 bases and J by 7 bases, with 15 bases between them. This CDR3 has 14 amino acids. The V gene's germline CDR1 is SGHDN and CDR2 FVKESK. CDR3 protein: CASSHHGGGGGYTF. In nucleotides, the CDR3 is TGTGCCAGCAGCCATCACGGGGGAGGAGGTGGCTACACCTTC.

The chain couples TRBV7-9 to TRBJ2-3; a weak D match, TRBD2 (5 bases). There are 14 residues in the CDR3. Trimming cost V 1 base and J 5 bases, with 10 bases left between them. Germline V gene lookup returns CDR1 SEHNR and CDR2 FQNEAQ (reference sequence). In nucleotides, the CDR3 is TGTGCCAGCAGCTTAGGGGGAGTGAGAGATACGCAGTATTTT. Amino acid sequence: CASSLGGVRDTQYF.

The chain recombines TRBV28 with TRBJ1-4, with 7 bases that match TRBD1. The CDR3 is made up of 14 amino acids. V shed 6 bases and J 7 bases; nucleotides not matched to a gene: 8. CDR1 is MDHEN and CDR2 is SYDVKM in the germline V gene. CDR3 protein: CASSLQGVTEKLFF. CDR3 in DNA: TGTGCCAGCAGCCTGCAGGGGGTCACTGAAAAACTGTTTTTT.

The chain employs TRBV7-2 and TRBJ2-5; TRBD2 aligns across 10 bases. This CDR3 region has 14 residues. The J segment lost 4 bases and the V segment lost 5 bases, leaving 4 bases of the junction unmatched. Germline CDR1 reads SGHTA; CDR2 reads FQGNSA. CDR3 sequence (DNA): TGTGCCAGCAGCCCTATAGCGGGAGGAGAGACCCAGTACTTC. Its translation is CASSPIAGGETQYF.

This chain uses TRBV10-2 with TRBJ1-2; 9 bases match TRBD1. The CDR3 has 14 residues. V dropped 7 bases and J dropped 8; count of bases not matched to a gene: 11. Per germline, CDR1 WSHSY and CDR2 SAAADI. CDR3 loop: CASNRDRERGGYTF. CDR3 DNA: TGCGCCAGCAACCGGGACAGGGAAAGAGGCGGCTACACCTTC.

The CDR3 DNA reads as TGTGCCAGCAGCTTCCGGGTTTTGGACTCTGGAAACACCATATATTTT. It yields the protein CASSFRVLDSGNTIYF. The chain has TRBV5-6 and TRBJ1-3; no reliable D call. There are 16 residues in the CDR3. V was trimmed by 2 bases and J by 0 bases, leaving 12 bases between them. Germline CDR1 and CDR2: SGHDT and YYEEEE.

V and J are TRBV19 and TRBJ1-4; D uncertain. Germline loops: CDR1 LNHDA, CDR2 SQIVND (reference sequence). The CDR3 length is 13 residues. Between the trimmed V and J ends, which lost 5 bases and 1 base, there was a span of 5 bases. In nucleotides, the CDR3 is TGTGCCAGTAGTCCTCTAACTAATGAAAAACTGTTTTTT. This encodes CASSPLTNEKLFF.

CDR3 sequence reads: CASSYSQRGADEQYF. CDR3 DNA sequence: TGTGCCAGCAGTTACTCGCAGCGGGGGGCCGACGAGCAGTACTTC. This chain connects TRBV6-6 to TRBJ2-7; 9 bases are a match to TRBD2. V was clipped by 0 bases and J by 5 bases; unmatched bases: 5. This CDR3 region has 15 residues. Germline V gene sequence: CDR1 MNHNY, CDR2 SVGAGI (reference sequence).

This sequence joins TRBV6-4 and TRBJ2-3, with TRBD2 matching 9 bases. V trimming: 5 bases; J trimming: 5 bases; junction bases outside the gene matches: 5. Per germline, CDR1 MRHNA and CDR2 SNTAGT. The CDR3 totals 14 residues. CDR3 sequence (DNA): TGTGCCAGCAGTCCGGGACTAGCCGTAGATACGCAGTATTTT. This translates into CASSPGLAVDTQYF.

The CDR3 is CASSQGLADNTGELFF. CDR3 DNA: TGTGCCAGCAGCCAGGGACTAGCGGATAACACCGGGGAGCTGTTTTTT. The V and J genes are TRBV7-9 and TRBJ2-2; 11 nucleotides match TRBD2. CDR1 is SEHNR and CDR2 is FQNEAQ in the germline V gene (reference sequence). This CDR3 has 16 amino acids. Losses at the gene ends were 5 bases for V and 2 bases for J; bases not matched to a gene: 4. Using reference TRBV7-9 and TRBJ2-2 for the parts outside the CDR3, the full variable domain is DTGVSQNPRHKITKRGQNVTFRCDPISEHNRLYWYRQTLGQGPEFLTYFQNEAQLEKSRLLSDRFSAERPKGSFSTLEIQRTEQGDSAMYLCASSQGLADNTGELFFGEGSRLTVL.

The J gene is TRBJ2-7, the V gene TRBV27; TRBD2 is a possible D gene (7 bases). CDR3 length: 12 amino acids. Per germline, CDR1 MNHEY and CDR2 SMNVEV (reference sequence). Trimming removed 6 bases at V and 7 bases at J, with 13 bases between. CDR3 coding DNA: TGTGCCAGCAGGGGAGGGGGGAGAGAGCAGTACTTC. Protein product: CASRGGGREQYF.

This chain joins TRBV11-2 and TRBJ2-5; D call uncertain. The DNA end is a closer match to TRBJ2-7, so the J assignment may be wrong. The CDR3 extends over 10 amino acids. Germline V lookup: CDR1 SGHAT, CDR2 FQNNGV. The DNA for the CDR3 is TGTGCCAGCAGCTTAGTCGAGCAGTACTTC. Translation: CASSLVEQYF.

The chain carries TRBV7-9 and TRBJ1-2; the D is unclear. Trimming left V 1 base short and J 6 bases short, with 9 bases between. Germline-derived CDR1 and CDR2 are SEHNR and FQNEAQ (reference sequence). The CDR3 is made up of 13 amino acids. The CDR3 DNA is TGTGCCAGCAGCTTAGGGAAGGGAGATGGCTACACCTTC. Translated, it gives CASSLGKGDGYTF.